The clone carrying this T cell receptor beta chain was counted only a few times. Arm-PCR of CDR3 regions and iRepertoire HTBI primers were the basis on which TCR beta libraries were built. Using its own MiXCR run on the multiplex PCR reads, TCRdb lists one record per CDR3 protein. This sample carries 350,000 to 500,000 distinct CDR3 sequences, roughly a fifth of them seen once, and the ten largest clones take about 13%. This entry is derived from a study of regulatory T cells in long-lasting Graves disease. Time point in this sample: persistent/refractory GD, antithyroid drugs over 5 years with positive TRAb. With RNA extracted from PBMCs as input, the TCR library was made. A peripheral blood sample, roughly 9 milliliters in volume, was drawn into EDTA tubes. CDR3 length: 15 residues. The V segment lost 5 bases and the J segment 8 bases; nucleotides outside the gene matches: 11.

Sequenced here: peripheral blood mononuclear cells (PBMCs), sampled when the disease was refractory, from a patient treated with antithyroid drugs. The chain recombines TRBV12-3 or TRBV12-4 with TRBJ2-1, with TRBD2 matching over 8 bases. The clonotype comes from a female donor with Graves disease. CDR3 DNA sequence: TGTGCCAGCAGTCCGGGGGAGCGGGAGACGGATGAGCAGTTCTTC. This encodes CASSPGERETDEQFF.